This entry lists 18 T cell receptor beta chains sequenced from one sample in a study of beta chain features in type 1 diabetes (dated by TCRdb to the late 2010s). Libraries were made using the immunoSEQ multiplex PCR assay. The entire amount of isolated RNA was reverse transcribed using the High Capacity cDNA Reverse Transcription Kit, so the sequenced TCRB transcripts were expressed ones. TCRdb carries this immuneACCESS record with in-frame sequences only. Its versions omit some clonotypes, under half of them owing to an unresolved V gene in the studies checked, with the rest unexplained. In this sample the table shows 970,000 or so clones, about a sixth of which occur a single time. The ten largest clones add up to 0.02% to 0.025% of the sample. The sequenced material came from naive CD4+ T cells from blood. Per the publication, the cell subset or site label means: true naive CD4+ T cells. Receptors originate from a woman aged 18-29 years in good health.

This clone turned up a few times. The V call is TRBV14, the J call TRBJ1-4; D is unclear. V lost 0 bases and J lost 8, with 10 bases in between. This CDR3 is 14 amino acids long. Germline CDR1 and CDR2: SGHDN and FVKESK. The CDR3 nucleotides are TGTGCCAGCAGCCAAGATTCCACCGGCGAAAAACTGTTTTTT. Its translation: CASSQDSTGEKLFF.

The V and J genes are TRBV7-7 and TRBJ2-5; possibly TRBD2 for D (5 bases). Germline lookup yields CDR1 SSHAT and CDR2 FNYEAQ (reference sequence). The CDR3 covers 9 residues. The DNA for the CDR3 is TGTGCTAGCGTCCAGACCCAGTACTTC. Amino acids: CASVQTQYF.

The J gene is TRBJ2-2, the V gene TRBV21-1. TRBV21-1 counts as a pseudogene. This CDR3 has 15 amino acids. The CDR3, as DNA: TGTGCCAGCAGCACCGATTACGCGAACACCGGGGAGCTGTTTTTT. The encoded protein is CASSTDYANTGELFF.

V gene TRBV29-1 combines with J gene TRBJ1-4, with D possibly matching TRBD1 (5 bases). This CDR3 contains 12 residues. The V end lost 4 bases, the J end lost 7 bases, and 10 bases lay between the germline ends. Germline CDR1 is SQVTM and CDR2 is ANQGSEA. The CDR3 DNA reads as TGCAGCGTTGTGGGGGGGAGTGAAAAACTGTTTTTT. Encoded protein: CSVVGGSEKLFF.

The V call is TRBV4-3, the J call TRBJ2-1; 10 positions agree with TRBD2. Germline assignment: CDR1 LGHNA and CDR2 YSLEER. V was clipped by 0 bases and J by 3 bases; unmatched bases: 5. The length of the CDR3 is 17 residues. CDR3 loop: CASSQDWLAGVYNEQFF. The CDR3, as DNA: TGCGCCAGCAGCCAAGATTGGCTAGCGGGAGTCTACAATGAGCAGTTCTTC.

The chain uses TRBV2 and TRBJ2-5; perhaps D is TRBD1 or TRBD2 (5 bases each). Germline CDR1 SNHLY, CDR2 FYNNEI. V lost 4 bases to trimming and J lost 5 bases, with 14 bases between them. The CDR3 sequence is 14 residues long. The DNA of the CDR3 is TGTGCCAGCAGTGCGGAGGCCAGGGCGGAGACCCAGTACTTC. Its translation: CASSAEARAETQYF.

CDR3 region: CASRLSGSITGELFF. The CDR3 DNA reads TGTGCCAGTAGGTTGAGCGGGAGTATCACCGGGGAGCTGTTTTTT. This chain joins TRBV19 and TRBJ2-2, with 8 bases fitting TRBD2. Germline trimming cut 6 bases from V and 4 bases from J; bases unmatched to any gene: 7. Looked up from germline, CDR1 is LNHDA and CDR2 is SQIVND (reference sequence). The CDR3 has 15 amino acids.

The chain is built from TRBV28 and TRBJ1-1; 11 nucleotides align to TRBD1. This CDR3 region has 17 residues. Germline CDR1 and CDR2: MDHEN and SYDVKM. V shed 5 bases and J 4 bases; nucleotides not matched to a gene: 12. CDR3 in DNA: TGTGCCAGCAGTCCCGCCGGGACAGGGGGTGGGGGCACTGAAGCTTTCTTT. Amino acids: CASSPAGTGGGGTEAFF.

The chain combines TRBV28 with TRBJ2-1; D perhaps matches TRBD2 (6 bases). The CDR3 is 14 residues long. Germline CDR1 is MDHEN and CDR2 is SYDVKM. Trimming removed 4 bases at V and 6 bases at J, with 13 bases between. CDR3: CASSSDLGGNEQFF. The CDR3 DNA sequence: TGTGCCAGCAGTTCGGACCTGGGGGGCAATGAGCAGTTCTTC.

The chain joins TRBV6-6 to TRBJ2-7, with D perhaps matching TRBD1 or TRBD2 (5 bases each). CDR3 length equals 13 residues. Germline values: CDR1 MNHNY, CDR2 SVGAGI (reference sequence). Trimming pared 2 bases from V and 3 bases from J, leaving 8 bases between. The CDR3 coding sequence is TGTGCCAGCAGTTACGGGACCGACTACGAGCAGTACTTC. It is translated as CASSYGTDYEQYF.

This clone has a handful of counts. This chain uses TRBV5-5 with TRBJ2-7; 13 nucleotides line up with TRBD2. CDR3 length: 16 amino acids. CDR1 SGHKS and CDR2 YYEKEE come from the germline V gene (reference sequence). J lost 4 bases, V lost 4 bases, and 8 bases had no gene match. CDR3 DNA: TGTGCCAGCAGCCTCGGACTAGCGGGGGATCTTTACGAGCAGTACTTC. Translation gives CASSLGLAGDLYEQYF.

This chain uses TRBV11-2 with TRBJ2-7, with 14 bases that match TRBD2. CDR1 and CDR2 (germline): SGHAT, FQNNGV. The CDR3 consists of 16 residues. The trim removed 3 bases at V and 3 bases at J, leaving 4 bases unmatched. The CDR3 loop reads CASSFGLAGGYYEQYF. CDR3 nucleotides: TGTGCCAGCAGCTTCGGACTAGCGGGAGGTTACTACGAGCAGTACTTC. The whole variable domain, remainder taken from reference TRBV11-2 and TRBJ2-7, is EAGVAQSPRYKIIEKRQSVAFWCNPISGHATLYWYQQILGQGPKLLIQFQNNGVVDDSQLPKDRFSAERLKGVDSTLKIQPAKLEDSAVYLCASSFGLAGGYYEQYFGPGTRLTVT.

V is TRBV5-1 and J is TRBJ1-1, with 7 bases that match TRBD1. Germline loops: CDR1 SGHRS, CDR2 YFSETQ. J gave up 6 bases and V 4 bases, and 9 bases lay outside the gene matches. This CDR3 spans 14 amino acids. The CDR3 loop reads CASSHQTGLAEAFF. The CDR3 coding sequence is TGCGCCAGCAGCCACCAGACAGGGTTGGCTGAAGCTTTCTTT.

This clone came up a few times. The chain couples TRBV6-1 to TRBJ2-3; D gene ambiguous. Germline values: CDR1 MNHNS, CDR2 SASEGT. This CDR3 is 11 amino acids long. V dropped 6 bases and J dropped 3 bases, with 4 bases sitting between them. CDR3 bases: TGTGCCAGCAGCAGAACAGATACGCAGTATTTT. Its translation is CASSRTDTQYF.

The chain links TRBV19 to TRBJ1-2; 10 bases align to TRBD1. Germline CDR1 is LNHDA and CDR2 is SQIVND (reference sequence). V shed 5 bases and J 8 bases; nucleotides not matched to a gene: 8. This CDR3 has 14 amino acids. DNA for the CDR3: TGTGCCAGTAGTTCAAAGACAGGGGGCCACGGCTACACCTTC. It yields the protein CASSSKTGGHGYTF.

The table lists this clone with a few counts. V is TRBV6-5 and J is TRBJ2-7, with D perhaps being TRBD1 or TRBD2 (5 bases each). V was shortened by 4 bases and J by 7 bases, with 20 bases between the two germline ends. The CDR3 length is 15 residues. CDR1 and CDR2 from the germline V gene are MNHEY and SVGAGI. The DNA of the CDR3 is TGTGCCAGCAGTTTGGGGGATACGTGGACGGGGGAGCAGTACTTC. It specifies CASSLGDTWTGEQYF.

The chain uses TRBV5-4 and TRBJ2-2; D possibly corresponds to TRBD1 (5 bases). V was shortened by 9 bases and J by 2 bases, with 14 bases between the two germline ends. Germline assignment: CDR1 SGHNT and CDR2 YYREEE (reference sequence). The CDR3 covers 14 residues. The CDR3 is CATRVVSNTGELFF. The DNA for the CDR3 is TGTGCCACCAGGGTAGTATCAAACACCGGGGAGCTGTTTTTT.

CDR3 nucleotides: TGTGCCAGCAGCCAAGTCTGGCTGGAAGAGACCCAGTACTTC. This encodes CASSQVWLEETQYF. This chain connects TRBV14 to TRBJ2-5; D is undetermined. Germline V CDR1 and CDR2: SGHDN, FVKESK. The length of the CDR3 is 14 residues. Trimming stripped 1 base from V and 3 bases from J, with 9 bases between.